This TCR beta chain was sequenced in a study of T cell changes during pregnancy in multiple sclerosis. Trimming cost V 4 bases and J 2 bases; bases outside gene matches: 4. Germline V gene sequence: CDR1 SGDLS, CDR2 YYNGEE. The CDR3 extends over 15 amino acids. Generated by immunoSEQ multiplex PCR, the TCRdb table keeps only in-frame clones and is missing some. The repertoire consists of 60,000 or so clones, with about nine tenths occurring once and the leading ten covering 0.89%. Sequenced material: peripheral blood, taken in the first trimester of pregnancy. The genes are TRBV9 and TRBJ2-2; 8 bases map to TRBD1. This sequence originates from a female donor in good health, enrolled as a control in a pregnancy study. The CDR3 loop reads CASSPGTGNTGELFF. CDR3 DNA: TGTGCCAGCAGCCCCGGGACAGGTAACACCGGGGAGCTGTTTTTT.